This TCR beta chain was captured by sequencing in a study of cytomegalovirus exposure and HLA in healthy donors. This CDR3 spans 15 amino acids. V was trimmed by 6 bases and J by 6 bases, leaving 18 bases between them. Per germline, CDR1 MNHEY and CDR2 SVGAGI. Only in-frame clones appear in the TCRdb table, and some are missing; sequencing was by immunoSEQ multiplex PCR. The sample records some 80,000 clones, approximately 96% being singletons. The receptor comes from a woman aged 18-35 years in good health and CMV-seronegative. Sequencing input: PBMCs. The chain links TRBV6-5 to TRBJ2-1; maybe TRBD1 (6 bases). The DNA for the CDR3 is TGTGCCAGCAGCCCTCATGGTACAGGGACCAATGAGCAGTTCTTC. As protein: CASSPHGTGTNEQFF.